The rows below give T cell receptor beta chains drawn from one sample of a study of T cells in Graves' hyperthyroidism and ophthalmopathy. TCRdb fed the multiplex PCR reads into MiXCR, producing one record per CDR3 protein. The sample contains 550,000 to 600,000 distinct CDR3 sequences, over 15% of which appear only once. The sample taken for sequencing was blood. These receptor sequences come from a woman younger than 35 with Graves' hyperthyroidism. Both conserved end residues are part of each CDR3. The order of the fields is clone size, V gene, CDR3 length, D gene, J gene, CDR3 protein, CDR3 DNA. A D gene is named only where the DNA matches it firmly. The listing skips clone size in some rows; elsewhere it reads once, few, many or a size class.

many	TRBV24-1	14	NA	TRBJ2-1	CATGSASSYNEQFF	TGTGCCACCGGAAGCGCCAGCTCCTACAATGAGCAGTTCTTC
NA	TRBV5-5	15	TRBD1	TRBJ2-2	CASSRDRGLAGELFF	TGTGCCAGCAGTCGGGACAGGGGGCTCGCCGGGGAGCTGTTTTTT
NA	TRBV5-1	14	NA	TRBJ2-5	CASSLRVGLETQYF	TGCGCCAGCAGCTTGAGAGTAGGGTTGGAGACCCAGTACTTC
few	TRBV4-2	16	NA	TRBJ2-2	CASSQAGQGNTGELFF	TGTGCCAGCAGCCAAGCGGGGCAGGGGAACACCGGGGAGCTGTTTTTT
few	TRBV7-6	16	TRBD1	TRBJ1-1	CASSLGRDSLNTEAFF	TGTGCCAGCAGCCTGGGGAGGGACAGCCTGAACACTGAAGCTTTCTTT
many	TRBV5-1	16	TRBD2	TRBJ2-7	CASSPGLAGPPYEQYF	TGCGCCAGCAGCCCCGGCCTAGCGGGACCACCCTACGAGCAGTACTTC
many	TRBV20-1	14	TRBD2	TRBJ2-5	CSARRLAGEETQYF	TGCAGTGCTAGAAGACTAGCGGGAGAGGAGACCCAGTACTTC
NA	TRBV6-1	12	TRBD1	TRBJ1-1	CASSQDRGQAFF	TGTGCCAGCAGTCAGGACAGGGGGCAAGCTTTCTTT
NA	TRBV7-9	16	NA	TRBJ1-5	CASSLVQGTNSQPQHF	TGTGCCAGCAGCTTAGTTCAGGGCACAAACTCTCAGCCCCAGCATTTT
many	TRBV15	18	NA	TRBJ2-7	CATSRVATFFGGSYEQYF	TGTGCCACCAGCAGAGTAGCAACTTTTTTTGGGGGGTCCTACGAGCAGTACTTC
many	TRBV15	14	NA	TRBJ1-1	CATSRTGMNTEAFF	TGTGCCACCAGCAGGACAGGAATGAACACTGAAGCTTTCTTT
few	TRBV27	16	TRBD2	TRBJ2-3	CASSPGLAGSTDTQYF	TGTGCCAGCAGCCCTGGACTAGCGGGAAGCACAGATACGCAGTATTTT
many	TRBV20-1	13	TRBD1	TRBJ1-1	CSASPGGSTEAFF	TGCAGTGCTAGCCCAGGGGGCTCGACTGAAGCTTTCTTT
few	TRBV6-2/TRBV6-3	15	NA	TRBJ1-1	CASSYGPAMNTEAFF	TGTGCCAGCAGTTACGGGCCAGCCATGAACACTGAAGCTTTCTTT
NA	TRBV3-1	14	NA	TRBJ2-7	CASSQAATTHEQYF	TGTGCCAGCAGCCAAGCAGCTACTACCCACGAGCAGTACTTC
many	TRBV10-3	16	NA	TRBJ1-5	CAISAFDSYSNQPQHF	TGTGCCATCAGTGCTTTTGACAGCTATAGCAATCAGCCCCAGCATTTT
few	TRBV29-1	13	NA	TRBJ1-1	CSVTVLMNTEAFF	TGCAGCGTGACAGTTTTAATGAACACTGAAGCTTTCTTT
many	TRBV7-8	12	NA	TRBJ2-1	CASSSPPNEQFF	TGTGCCAGCAGCTCCCCCCCCAATGAGCAGTTCTTC
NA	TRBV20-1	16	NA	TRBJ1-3	CSARSNHRAIGNTIYF	TGCAGTGCTAGATCTAACCACAGGGCTATTGGAAACACCATATATTTT
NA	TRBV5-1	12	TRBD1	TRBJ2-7	CASRRGLGEQYF	TGCGCCAGCAGGAGGGGGCTGGGGGAGCAGTACTTC
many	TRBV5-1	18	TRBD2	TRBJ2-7	CASSLWESSSGRAYEQYF	TGCGCCAGCAGCTTGTGGGAATCTTCTAGCGGGAGGGCCTACGAGCAGTACTTC
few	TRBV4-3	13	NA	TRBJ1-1	CASSPEVTVRAFF	TGCGCCAGCAGCCCAGAGGTTACCGTTCGCGCTTTCTTT
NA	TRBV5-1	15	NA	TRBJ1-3	CASSLYGGPGNTIYF	TGCGCCAGCAGCTTATATGGGGGACCCGGAAACACCATATATTTT
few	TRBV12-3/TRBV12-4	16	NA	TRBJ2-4	CASSLGVGPAKNIQYF	TGTGCCAGCAGTTTAGGGGTGGGCCCGGCCAAAAACATTCAGTACTTC
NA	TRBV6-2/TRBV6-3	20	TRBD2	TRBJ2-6	CASSTPGLAGGFSGANVLTF	TGTGCCAGCAGCACCCCGGGACTAGCGGGAGGTTTTTCTGGGGCCAACGTCCTGACTTTC
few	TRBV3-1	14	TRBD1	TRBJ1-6	CASSQGQGSSPLHF	TGTGCCAGCAGCCAGGGACAGGGGAGTTCACCCCTCCACTTT
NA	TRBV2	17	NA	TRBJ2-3	CASSETPPRTSTDTQYF	TGTGCCAGCAGTGAAACCCCTCCAAGGACTAGCACAGATACGCAGTATTTT
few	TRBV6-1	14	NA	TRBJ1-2	CASSEYSGYYGYTF	TGTGCCAGCAGTGAATACAGTGGCTACTATGGCTACACCTTC
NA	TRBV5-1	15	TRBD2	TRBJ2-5	CASSLEASGQETQYF	TGCGCCAGCAGCTTGGAGGCTAGCGGGCAAGAGACCCAGTACTTC
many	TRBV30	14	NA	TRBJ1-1	CAWNGGHLNTEAFF	TGTGCCTGGAACGGGGGACATTTGAACACTGAAGCTTTCTTT
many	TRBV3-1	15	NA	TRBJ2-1	CASSRQTLPRNEQFF	TGTGCCAGCAGCCGACAGACCCTGCCCCGCAATGAGCAGTTCTTC
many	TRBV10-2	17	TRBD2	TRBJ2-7	CASSEPVGLAGPHEQYF	TGCGCCAGCAGTGAGCCGGTCGGACTAGCGGGGCCACACGAGCAGTACTTC
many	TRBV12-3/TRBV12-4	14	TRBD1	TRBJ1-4	CASSPDRGREKLFF	TGTGCCAGCAGCCCGGACAGGGGGCGCGAAAAACTGTTTTTT
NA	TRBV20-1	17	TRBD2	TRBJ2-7	CSARDFAAASGRNEQYF	TGCAGTGCTAGAGATTTTGCGGCCGCTAGCGGGAGGAACGAGCAGTACTTC
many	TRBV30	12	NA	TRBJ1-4	CAWSVMDEKLFF	TGTGCCTGGAGTGTTATGGATGAAAAACTGTTTTTT
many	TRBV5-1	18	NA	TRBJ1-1	CASSLGAGGGKWPTEAFF	TGCGCCAGCAGCTTGGGCGCCGGGGGCGGGAAGTGGCCCACTGAAGCTTTCTTT
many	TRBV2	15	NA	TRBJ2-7	CASSESVNRDYEQYF	TGTGCCAGCAGTGAAAGCGTGAACAGGGACTACGAGCAGTACTTC
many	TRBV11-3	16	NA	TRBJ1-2	CASSLEGRGGNYGYTF	TGTGCCAGCAGCTTAGAAGGACGAGGGGGTAACTATGGCTACACCTTC
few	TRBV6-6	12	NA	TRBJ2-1	CASSSSMYEQFF	TGTGCCAGCAGTTCCTCGATGTATGAGCAGTTCTTC
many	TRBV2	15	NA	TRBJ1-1	CASSERLGGASEAFF	TGTGCCAGCAGTGAAAGGCTGGGGGGAGCTTCTGAAGCTTTCTTT
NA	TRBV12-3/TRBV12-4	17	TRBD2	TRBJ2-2	CASSLRLLAGDSGELFF	TGTGCCAGCAGTTTAAGATTATTAGCGGGAGATTCCGGGGAGCTGTTTTTT
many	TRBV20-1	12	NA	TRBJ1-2	CSARGTNYGYTF	TGCAGTGCTAGAGGGACAAACTATGGCTACACCTTC
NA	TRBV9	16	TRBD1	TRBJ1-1	CASSVGGGGMNTEAFF	TGTGCCAGCAGCGTAGGAGGGGGCGGGATGAACACTGAAGCTTTCTTT
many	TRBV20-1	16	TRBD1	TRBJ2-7	CSARDEWSQGIYEQYF	TGCAGTGCTAGAGATGAGTGGTCACAGGGGATCTACGAGCAGTACTTC
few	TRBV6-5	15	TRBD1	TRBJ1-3	CASSYGQGAGNTIYF	TGTGCCAGCAGTTACGGACAGGGCGCTGGAAACACCATATATTTT
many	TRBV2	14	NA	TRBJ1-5	CASSETDPNQPQHF	TGTGCCAGCAGTGAAACGGATCCCAATCAGCCCCAGCATTTT
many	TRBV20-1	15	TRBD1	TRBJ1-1	CSARDLEGADTEAFF	TGCAGTGCTAGAGATTTGGAGGGGGCAGACACTGAAGCTTTCTTT
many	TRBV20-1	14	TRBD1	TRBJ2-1	CSANSLDRGNEQFF	TGCAGTGCGAATAGCCTGGACAGGGGGAATGAGCAGTTCTTC
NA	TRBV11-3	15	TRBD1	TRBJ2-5	CASSSTGQGWETQYF	TGTGCCAGCAGCTCCACCGGACAGGGCTGGGAGACCCAGTACTTC
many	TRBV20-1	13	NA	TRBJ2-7	CSARDTGSYEQYF	TGCAGTGCTAGAGATACAGGGAGCTACGAGCAGTACTTC
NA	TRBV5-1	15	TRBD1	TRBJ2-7	CASSAGTGGIYEQYF	TGCGCCAGCAGCGCCGGGACAGGGGGAATATACGAGCAGTACTTC
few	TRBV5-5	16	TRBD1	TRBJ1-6	CASSRAGTGYNSPLHF	TGTGCCAGCAGTCGCGCCGGGACAGGATATAATTCACCCCTCCACTTT
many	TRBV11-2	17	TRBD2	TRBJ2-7	CASSSPGVAGDPYEQYF	TGTGCCAGCAGCTCCCCCGGGGTAGCGGGGGACCCCTACGAGCAGTACTTC
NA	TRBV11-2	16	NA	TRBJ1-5	CASSLGGAGGNQPQHF	TGTGCCAGCAGCTTAGGGGGGGCGGGGGGCAATCAGCCCCAGCATTTT
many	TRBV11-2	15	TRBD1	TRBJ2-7	CASSLALDRGHEQYF	TGTGCCAGCAGCTTAGCTCTTGACAGGGGCCACGAGCAGTACTTC
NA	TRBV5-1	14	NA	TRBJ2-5	CASSLELFLETQYF	TGCGCCAGCAGCTTGGAACTATTTCTTGAGACCCAGTACTTC